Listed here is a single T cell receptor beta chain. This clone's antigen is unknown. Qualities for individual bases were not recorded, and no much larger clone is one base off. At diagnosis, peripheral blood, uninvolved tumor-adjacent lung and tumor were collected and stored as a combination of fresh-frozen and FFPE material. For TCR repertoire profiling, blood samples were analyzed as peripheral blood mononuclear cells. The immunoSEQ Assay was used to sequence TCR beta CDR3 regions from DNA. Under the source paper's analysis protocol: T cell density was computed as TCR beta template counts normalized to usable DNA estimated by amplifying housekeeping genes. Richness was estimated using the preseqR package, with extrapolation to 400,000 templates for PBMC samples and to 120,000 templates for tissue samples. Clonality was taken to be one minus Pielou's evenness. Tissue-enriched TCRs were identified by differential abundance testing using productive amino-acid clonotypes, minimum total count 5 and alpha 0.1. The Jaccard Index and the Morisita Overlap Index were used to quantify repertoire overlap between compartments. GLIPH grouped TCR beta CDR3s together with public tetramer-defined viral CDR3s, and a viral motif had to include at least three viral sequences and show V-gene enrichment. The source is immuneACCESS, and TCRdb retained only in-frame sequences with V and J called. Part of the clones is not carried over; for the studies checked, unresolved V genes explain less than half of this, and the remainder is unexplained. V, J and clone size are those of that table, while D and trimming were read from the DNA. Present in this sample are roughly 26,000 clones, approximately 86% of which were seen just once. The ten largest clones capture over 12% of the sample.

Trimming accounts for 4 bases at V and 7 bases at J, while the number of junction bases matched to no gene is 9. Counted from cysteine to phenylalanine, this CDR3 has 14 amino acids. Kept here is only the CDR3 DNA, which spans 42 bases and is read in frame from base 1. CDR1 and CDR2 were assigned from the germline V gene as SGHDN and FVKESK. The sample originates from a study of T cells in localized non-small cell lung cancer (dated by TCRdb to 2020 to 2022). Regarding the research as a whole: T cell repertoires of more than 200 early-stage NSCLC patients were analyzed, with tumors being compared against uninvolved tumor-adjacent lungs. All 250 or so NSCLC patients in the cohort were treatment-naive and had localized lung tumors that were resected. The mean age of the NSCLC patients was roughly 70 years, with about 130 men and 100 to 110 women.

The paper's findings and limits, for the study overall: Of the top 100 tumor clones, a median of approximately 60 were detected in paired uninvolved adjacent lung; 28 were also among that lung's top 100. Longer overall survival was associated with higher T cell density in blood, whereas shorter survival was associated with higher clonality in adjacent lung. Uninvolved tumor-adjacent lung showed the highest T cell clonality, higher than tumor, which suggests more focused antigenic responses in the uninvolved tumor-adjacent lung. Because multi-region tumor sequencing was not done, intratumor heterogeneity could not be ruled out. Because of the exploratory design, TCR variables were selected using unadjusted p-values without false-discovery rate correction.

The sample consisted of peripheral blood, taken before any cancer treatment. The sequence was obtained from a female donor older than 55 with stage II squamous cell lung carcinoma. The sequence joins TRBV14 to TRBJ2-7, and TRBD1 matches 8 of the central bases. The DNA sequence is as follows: TGTGCCAGCAGCCCCTGGACAGGGCGCGGGGAGCAGTACTTC. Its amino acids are CASSPWTGRGEQYF.